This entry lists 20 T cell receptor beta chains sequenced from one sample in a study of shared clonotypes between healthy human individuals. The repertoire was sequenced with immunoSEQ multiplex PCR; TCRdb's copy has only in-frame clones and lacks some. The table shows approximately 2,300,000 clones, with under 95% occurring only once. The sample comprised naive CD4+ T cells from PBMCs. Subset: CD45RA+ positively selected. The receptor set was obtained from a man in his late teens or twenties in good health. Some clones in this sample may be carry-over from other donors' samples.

DNA of the CDR3: TGTGCCCGATTGGGGACAACCTACGAGCAGTACTTC. It encodes CARLGTTYEQYF. The chain links TRBV27 to TRBJ2-7; possibly TRBD1 for D (6 bases). The CDR3 spans 12 residues. The V gene lost 11 bases and the J gene lost 2 bases, with 13 bases spanning the gap. Germline V lookup: CDR1 MNHEY, CDR2 SMNVEV (reference sequence).

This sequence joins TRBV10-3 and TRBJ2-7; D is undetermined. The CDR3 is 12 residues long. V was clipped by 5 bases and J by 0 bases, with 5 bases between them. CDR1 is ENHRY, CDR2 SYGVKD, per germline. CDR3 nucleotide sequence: TGTGCCATCAGTACCCTCTCCTACGAGCAGTACTTC. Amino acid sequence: CAISTLSYEQYF.

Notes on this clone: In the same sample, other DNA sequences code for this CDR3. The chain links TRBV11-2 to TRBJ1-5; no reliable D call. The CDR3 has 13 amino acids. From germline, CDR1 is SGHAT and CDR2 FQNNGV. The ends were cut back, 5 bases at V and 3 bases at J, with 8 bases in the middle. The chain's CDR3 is CASSLSTNQPQHF. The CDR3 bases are TGTGCCAGCAGCCTCAGCACCAATCAGCCCCAGCATTTT.

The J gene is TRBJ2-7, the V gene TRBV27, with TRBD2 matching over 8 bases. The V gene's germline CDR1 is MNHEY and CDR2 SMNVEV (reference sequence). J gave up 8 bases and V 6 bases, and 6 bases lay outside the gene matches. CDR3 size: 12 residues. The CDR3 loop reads CASSGGGFKQYF. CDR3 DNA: TGTGCCAGCAGCGGGGGGGGTTTCAAGCAGTACTTC.

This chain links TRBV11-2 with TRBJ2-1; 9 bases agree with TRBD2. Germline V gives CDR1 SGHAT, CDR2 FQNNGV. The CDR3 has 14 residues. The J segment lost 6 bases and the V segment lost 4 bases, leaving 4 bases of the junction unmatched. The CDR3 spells CASSYTSGLNEQFF. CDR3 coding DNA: TGTGCCAGCAGCTACACTAGCGGGCTCAATGAGCAGTTCTTC.

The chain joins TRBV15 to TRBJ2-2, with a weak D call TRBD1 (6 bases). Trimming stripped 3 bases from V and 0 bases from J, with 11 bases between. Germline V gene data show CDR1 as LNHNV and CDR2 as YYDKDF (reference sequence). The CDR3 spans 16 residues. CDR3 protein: CATSRLQGTNTGELFF. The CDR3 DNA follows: TGTGCCACCAGCAGGCTACAGGGTACGAACACCGGGGAGCTGTTTTTT.

Here the CDR3 reads CATSRDREGAGNTIYF. The CDR3 bases are TGTGCCACCAGCAGAGATCGTGAGGGGGCTGGAAACACCATATATTTT. The chain uses TRBV15 and TRBJ1-3, with D possibly TRBD1 on 6 matching bases. CDR3 length: 16 amino acids. Germline values: CDR1 LNHNV, CDR2 YYDKDF (reference sequence). The V end was cut by 0 bases, the J end by 2 bases, with 11 bases between.

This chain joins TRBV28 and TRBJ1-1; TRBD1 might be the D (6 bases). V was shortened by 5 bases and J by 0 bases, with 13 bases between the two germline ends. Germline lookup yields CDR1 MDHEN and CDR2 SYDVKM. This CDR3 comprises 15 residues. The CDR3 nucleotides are TGTGCCAGCAGTCGGACAGACACTTTGAACACTGAAGCTTTCTTT. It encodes CASSRTDTLNTEAFF.

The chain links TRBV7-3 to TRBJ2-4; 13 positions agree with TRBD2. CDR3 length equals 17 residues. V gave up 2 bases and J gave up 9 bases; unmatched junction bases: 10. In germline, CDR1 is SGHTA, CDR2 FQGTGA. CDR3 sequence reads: CASSLGLPGLAGTIQYF. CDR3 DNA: TGTGCCAGCAGCTTAGGCCTTCCGGGACTAGCGGGAACCATTCAGTACTTC.

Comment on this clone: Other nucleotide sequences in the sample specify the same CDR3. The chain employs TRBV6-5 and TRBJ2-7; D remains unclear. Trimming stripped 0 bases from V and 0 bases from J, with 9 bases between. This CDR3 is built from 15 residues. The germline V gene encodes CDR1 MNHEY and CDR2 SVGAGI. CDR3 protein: CASSYSPGLSYEQYF. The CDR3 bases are TGTGCCAGCAGTTACTCGCCCGGGCTCTCCTACGAGCAGTACTTC.

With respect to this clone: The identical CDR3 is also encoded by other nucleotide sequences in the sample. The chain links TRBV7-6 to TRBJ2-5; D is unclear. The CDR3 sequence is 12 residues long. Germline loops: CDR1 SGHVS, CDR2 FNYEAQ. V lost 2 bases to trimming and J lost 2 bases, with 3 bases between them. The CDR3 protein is CASSLRQETQYF. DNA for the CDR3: TGTGCCAGCAGCTTACGTCAAGAGACCCAGTACTTC. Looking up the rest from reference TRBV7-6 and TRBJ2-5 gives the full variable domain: GAGVSQSPRYKVTKRGQDVALRCDPISGHVSLYWYRQALGQGPEFLTYFNYEAQQDKSGLPNDRFSAERPEGSISTLTIQRTEQRDSAMYRCASSLRQETQYFGPGTRLLVL.

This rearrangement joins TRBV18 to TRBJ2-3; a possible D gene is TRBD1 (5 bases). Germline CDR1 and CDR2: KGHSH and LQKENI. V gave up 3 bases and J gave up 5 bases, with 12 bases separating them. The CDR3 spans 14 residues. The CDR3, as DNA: TGTGCCAGCTCACCGGGCAGGGTAGTAGATACGCAGTATTTT. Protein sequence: CASSPGRVVDTQYF.

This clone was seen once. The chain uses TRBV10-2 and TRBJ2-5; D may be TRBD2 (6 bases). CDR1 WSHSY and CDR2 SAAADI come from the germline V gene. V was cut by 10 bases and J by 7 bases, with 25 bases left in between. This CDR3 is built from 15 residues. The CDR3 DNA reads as TGCGCCACCGACAACCCGGAGGGTGGGACGGGGACCCAGTACTTC. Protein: CATDNPEGGTGTQYF.

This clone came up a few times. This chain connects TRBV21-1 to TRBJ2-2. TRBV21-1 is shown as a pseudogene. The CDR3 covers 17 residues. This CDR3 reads CASSDERGTQNTGELFF. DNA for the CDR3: TGTGCCAGCAGCGACGAGAGGGGGACTCAGAACACCGGGGAGCTGTTTTTT.

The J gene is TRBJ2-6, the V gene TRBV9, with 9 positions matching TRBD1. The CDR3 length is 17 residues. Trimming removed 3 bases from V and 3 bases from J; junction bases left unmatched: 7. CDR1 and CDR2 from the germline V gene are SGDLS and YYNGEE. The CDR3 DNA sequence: TGTGCCAGCAGCGACCGGGACAGGGTTTTTGGGGCCAACGTCCTGACTTTC. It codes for CASSDRDRVFGANVLTF.

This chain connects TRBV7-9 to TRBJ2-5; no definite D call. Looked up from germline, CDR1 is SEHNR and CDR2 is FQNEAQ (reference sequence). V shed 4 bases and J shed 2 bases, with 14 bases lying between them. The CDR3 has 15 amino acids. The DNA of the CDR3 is TGTGCCAGCAGCTCGAAGTCGGATGTGCAAGAGACCCAGTACTTC. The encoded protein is CASSSKSDVQETQYF.

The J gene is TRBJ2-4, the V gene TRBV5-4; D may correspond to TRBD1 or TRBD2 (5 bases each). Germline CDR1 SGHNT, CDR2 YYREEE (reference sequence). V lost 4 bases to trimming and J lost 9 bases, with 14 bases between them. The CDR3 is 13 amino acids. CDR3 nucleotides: TGTGCCAGCAGCCTTTGGGGGAGCGGCATTCAGTACTTC. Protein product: CASSLWGSGIQYF.

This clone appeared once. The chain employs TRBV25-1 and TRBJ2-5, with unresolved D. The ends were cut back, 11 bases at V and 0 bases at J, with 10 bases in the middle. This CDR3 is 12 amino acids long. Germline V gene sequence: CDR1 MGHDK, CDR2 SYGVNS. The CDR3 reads CASLGNQETQYF. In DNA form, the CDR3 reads TGTGCCTCCTTGGGAAACCAAGAGACCCAGTACTTC.

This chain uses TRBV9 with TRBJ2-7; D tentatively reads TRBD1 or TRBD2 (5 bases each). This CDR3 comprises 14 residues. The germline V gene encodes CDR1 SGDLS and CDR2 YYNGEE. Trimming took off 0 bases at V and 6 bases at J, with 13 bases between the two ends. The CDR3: CASSVGGTAREQYF. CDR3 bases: TGTGCCAGCAGCGTAGGGGGGACGGCCCGCGAGCAGTACTTC.

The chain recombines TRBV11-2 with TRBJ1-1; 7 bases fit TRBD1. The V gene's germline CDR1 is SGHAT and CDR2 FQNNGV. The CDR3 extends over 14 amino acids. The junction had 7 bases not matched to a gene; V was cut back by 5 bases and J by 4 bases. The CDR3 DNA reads TGTGCCAGCAGCCCAGAACGACAGGGCACTGAAGCTTTCTTT. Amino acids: CASSPERQGTEAFF.